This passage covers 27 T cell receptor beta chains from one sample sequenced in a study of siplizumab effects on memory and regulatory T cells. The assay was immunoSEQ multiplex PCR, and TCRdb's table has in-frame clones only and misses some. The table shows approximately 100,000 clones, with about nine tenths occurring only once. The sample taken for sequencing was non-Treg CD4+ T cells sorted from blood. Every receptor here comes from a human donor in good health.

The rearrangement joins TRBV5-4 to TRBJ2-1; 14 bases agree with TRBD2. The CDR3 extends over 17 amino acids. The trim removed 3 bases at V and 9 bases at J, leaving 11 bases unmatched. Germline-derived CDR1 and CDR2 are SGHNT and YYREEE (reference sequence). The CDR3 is CASSSTFGTSGSGEQFF. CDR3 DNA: TGTGCCAGCAGCTCCACCTTTGGGACTAGCGGGAGTGGTGAGCAGTTCTTC.

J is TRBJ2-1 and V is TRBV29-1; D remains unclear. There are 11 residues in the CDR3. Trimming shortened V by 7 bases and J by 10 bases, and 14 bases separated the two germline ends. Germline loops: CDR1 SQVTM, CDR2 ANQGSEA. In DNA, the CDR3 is TGCAGCGCCAACCCGGTTTCGGAGCAGTTCTTC. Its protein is CSANPVSEQFF.

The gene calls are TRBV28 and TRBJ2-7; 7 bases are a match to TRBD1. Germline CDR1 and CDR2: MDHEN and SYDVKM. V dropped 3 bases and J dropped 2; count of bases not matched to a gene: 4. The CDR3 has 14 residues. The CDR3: CASSFGRGTYEQYF. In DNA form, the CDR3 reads TGTGCCAGCAGTTTCGGCAGGGGGACCTACGAGCAGTACTTC.

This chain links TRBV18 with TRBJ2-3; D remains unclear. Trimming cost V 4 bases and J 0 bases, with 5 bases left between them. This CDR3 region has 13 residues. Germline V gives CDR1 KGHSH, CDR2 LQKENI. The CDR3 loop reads CASSRSSTDTQYF. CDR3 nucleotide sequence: TGTGCCAGCTCACGATCTAGCACAGATACGCAGTATTTT.

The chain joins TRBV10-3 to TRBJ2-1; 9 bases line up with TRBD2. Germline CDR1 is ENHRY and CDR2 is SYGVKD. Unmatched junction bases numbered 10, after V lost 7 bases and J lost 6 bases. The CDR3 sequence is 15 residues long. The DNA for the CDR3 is TGTGCCATCACCGTTAGCGGGAGTATTCTCAATGAGCAGTTCTTC. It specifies CAITVSGSILNEQFF.

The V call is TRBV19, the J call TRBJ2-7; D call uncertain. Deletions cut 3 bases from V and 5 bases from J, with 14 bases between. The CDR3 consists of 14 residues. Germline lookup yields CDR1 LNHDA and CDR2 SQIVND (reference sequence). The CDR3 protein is CASSMQAPGDEQYF. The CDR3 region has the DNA TGTGCCAGTAGTATGCAGGCTCCTGGGGACGAGCAGTACTTC.

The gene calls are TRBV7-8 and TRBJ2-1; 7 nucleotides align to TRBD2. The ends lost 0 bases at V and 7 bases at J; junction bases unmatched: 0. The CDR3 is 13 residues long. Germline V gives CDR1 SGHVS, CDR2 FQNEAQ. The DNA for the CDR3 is TGTGCCAGCAGCTTAGCAGCGGGGAATGAGCAGTTCTTC. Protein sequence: CASSLAAGNEQFF.

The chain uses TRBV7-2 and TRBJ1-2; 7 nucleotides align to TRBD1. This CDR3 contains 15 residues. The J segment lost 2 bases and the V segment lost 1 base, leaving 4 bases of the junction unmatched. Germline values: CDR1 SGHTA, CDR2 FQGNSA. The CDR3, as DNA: TGTGCCAGCAGCTTAGTTGGCAGGGGGAACTATGGCTACACCTTC. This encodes CASSLVGRGNYGYTF.

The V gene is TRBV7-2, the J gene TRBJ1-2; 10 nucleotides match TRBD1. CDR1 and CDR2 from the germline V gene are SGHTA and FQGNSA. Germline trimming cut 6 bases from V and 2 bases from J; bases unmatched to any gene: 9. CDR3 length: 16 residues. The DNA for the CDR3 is TGTGCCAGCAGTATAGGGCCGGGACAGGGGAACTATGGCTACACCTTC. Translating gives CASSIGPGQGNYGYTF.

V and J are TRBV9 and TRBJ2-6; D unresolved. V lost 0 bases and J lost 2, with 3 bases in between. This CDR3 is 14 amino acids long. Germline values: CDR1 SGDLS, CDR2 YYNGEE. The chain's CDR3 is CASSVAPGANVLTF. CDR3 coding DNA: TGTGCCAGCAGCGTAGCGCCTGGGGCCAACGTCCTGACTTTC.

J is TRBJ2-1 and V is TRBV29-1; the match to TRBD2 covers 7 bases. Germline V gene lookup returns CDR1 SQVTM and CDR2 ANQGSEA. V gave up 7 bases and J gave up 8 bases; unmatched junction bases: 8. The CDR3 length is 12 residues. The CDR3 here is CSAGGSAHEQFF. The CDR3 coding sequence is TGCAGCGCCGGCGGGAGCGCCCATGAGCAGTTCTTC.

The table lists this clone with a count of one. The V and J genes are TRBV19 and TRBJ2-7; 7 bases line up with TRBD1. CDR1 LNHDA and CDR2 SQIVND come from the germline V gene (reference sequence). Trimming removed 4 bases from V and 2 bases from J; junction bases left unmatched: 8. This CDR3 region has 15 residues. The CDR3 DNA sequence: TGTGCCAGTAGTACCCGGACAGGACAGGCCTACGAGCAGTACTTC. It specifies CASSTRTGQAYEQYF. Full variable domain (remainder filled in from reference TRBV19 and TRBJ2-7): DGGITQSPKYLFRKEGQNVTLSCEQNLNHDAMYWYRQDPGQGLRLIYYSQIVNDFQKGDIAEGYSVSREKKESFPLTVTSAQKNPTAFYLCASSTRTGQAYEQYFGPGTRLTVT.

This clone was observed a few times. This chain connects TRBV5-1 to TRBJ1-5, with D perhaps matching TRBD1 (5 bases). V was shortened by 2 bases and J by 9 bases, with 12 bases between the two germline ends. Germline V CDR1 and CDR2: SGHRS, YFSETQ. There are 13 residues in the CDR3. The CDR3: CASSFQGGGPQHF. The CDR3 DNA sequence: TGCGCCAGCAGCTTCCAGGGAGGCGGGCCCCAGCATTTT.

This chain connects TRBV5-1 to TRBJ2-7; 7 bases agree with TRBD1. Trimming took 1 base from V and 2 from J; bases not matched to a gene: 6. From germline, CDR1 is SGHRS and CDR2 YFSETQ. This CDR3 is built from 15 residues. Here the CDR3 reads CASSLLGTETYEQYF. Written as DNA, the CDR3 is TGCGCCAGCAGCTTGTTGGGGACAGAAACCTACGAGCAGTACTTC.

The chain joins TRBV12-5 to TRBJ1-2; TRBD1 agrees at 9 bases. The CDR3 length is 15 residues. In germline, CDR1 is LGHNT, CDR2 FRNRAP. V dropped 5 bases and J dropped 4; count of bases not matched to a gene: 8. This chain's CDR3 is CASGTNRGRGYGYTF. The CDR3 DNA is TGTGCTAGTGGTACCAACAGGGGGCGCGGCTATGGCTACACCTTC.

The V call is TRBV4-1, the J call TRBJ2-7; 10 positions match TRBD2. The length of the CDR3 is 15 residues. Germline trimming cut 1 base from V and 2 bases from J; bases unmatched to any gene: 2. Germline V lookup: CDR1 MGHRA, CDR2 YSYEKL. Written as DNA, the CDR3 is TGCGCCAGCAGCCAAGCAAGCGGGAGGGCCTACGAGCAGTACTTC. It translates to CASSQASGRAYEQYF.

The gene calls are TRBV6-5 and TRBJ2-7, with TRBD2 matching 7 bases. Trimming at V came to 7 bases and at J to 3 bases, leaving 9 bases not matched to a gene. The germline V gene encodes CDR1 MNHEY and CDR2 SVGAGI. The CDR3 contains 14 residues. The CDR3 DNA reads TGTGCCAGCAAACCGGCGGGGGAACTCTACGAGCAGTACTTC. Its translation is CASKPAGELYEQYF.

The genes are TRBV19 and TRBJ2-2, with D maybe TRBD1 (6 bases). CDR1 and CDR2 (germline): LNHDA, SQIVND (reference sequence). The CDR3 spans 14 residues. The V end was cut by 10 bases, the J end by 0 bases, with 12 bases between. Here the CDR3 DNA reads TGTGCCACTCATCGGACAGCGAACACCGGGGAGCTGTTTTTT. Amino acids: CATHRTANTGELFF.

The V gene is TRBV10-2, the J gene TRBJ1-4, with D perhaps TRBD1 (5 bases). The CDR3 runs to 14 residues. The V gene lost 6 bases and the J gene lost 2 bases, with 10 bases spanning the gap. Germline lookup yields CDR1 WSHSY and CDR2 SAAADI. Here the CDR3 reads CASRGHGTNEKLFF. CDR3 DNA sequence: TGCGCCAGCAGAGGACACGGTACTAATGAAAAACTGTTTTTT.

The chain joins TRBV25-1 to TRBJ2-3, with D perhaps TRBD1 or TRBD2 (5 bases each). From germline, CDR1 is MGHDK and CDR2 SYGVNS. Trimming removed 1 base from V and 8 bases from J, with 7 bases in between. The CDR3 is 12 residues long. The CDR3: CASSESGTTQYF. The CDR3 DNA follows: TGTGCCAGCAGTGAATCCGGGACTACGCAGTATTTT.

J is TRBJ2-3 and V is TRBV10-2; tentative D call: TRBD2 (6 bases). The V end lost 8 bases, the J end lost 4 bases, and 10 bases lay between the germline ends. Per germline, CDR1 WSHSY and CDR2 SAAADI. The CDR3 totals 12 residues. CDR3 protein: CASRPSADTQYF. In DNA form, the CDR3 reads TGCGCCAGCCGCCCTAGCGCAGATACGCAGTATTTT.

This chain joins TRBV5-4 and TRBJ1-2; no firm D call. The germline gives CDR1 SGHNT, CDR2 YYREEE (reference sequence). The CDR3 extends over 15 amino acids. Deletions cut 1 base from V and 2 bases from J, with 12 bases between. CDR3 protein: CASSLFIGPNYGYTF. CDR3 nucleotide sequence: TGTGCCAGCAGCTTGTTTATAGGACCAAACTATGGCTACACCTTC.

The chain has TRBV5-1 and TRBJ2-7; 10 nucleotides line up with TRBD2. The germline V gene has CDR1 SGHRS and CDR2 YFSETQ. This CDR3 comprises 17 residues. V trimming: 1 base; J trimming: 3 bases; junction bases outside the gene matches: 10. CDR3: CASSLMSLAGALYEQYF. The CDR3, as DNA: TGCGCCAGCAGCTTGATGTCCCTAGCGGGAGCCCTCTACGAGCAGTACTTC.

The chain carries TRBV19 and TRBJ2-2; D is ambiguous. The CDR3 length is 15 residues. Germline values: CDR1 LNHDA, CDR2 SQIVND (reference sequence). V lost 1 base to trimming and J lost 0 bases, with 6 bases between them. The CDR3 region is CASSIGPANTGELFF. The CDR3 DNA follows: TGTGCCAGTAGTATAGGCCCAGCGAACACCGGGGAGCTGTTTTTT.

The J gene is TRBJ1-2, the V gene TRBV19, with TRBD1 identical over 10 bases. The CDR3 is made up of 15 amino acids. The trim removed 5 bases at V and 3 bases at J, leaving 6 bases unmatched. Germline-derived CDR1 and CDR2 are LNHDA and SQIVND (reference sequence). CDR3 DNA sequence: TGTGCCAGTAGTCCCGGACAGGGGGAACACTATGGCTACACCTTC. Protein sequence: CASSPGQGEHYGYTF.

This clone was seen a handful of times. CDR3 amino acids: CASSPRTSGSYEQFF. Written as DNA, the CDR3 is TGTGCCAGTAGCCCGCGGACTAGCGGGAGCTATGAGCAGTTCTTC. The chain has TRBV19 and TRBJ2-1, with 13 bases aligning to TRBD2. The CDR3 consists of 15 residues. J gave up 8 bases and V 6 bases, and 7 bases lay outside the gene matches. The germline V gene has CDR1 LNHDA and CDR2 SQIVND (reference sequence).

The CDR3 DNA follows: TGTGCCAGCAAGGACTCTCCGGATACGCAGTATTTT. It codes for CASKDSPDTQYF. The rearrangement uses TRBV28 and TRBJ2-3; D is perhaps TRBD2 (5 bases). Germline values: CDR1 MDHEN, CDR2 SYDVKM. The CDR3 runs to 12 residues. Trimming pared 7 bases from V and 6 bases from J, leaving 11 bases between.